This T cell receptor beta chain was captured in a study of blood T cell repertoires in COVID-19. Study in general: Donors in the United States, Italy and Spain gave samples during acute or convalescent COVID-19. PBMCs, B-cell-depleted T cells, or T cells were the source of the cDNA or gDNA that made up the material.

Per the original data handling: Estimation of nucleated cell counts relied on the amplification of reference gene primers. Using immunoSEQ multiplex PCR, the repertoire was profiled, and TCRdb retains in-frame clones only, with some absent. Clone size and V and J calls were adopted from that table, with D and trimming inferred from the DNA. Seen here are over 200,000 clones, 88% observed once, and the top ten hold 1.5%. The CDR3 is 19 amino acids. CDR1 and CDR2 (germline): LNHDA, SQIVND (reference sequence). V was clipped by 0 bases and J by 2 bases; unmatched bases: 10. This TCR was sampled from a man aged 18 to 29 with active or convalescent COVID-19. The chain carries TRBV19 and TRBJ2-6, with 7 positions matching TRBD1. Sequencing was done on a sample of peripheral blood. In nucleotides, the CDR3 is TGTGCCAGTAGTATAGATCTCGAGGGGGCTGGGGCTGGGGCCAACGTCCTGACTTTC. Translation gives CASSIDLEGAGAGANVLTF.